This T cell receptor (beta chain) is from a study of cytomegalovirus exposure and HLA in healthy donors. Study findings and constraints: As a later analysis showed, several of the most significant clusters appeared to be linked to common viral pathogens.

Primers included in the PCR were 60 Vbeta and 13 Jbeta primers. The data were produced by immunoSEQ multiplex PCR, yet TCRdb's version contains in-frame clones alone and is incomplete. Among fewer than 25,000 clones listed, roughly four fifths were seen once. Details on this clone: What it binds is not known.

V lost 4 bases and J 6 bases, leaving 16 bases between the germline ends. CDR3 length equals 14 residues. Germline CDR1 SGHRS, CDR2 YFSETQ. This receptor was obtained from a human donor in good health. The V gene is TRBV5-1, the J gene TRBJ1-2; tentative D call: TRBD1 (5 bases). The specimen sequenced was PBMCs. The CDR3 loop reads CASSKGRVGDGYTF. As DNA, the CDR3 is TGCGCCAGCAGCAAAGGTCGGGTAGGGGATGGCTACACCTTC.